The 20 T cell receptor beta chains reported below all come from one sample, sequenced in a study of blood T cell repertoires in COVID-19. TCRdb's table, derived via immunoSEQ multiplex PCR, lists solely in-frame clones and lacks some. The sample contains a few hundred thousand clones, about 88% of which appear only once. The specimen sequenced was PBMCs or T cells enriched from blood (not recorded which). All receptors come from a woman in her 50s who had been exposed to COVID-19.

The chain couples TRBV6-5 to TRBJ1-1, with 9 bases that match TRBD1. Germline CDR1 MNHEY, CDR2 SVGAGI. The CDR3 loop spans 15 amino acids. Trimming took 6 bases from V and 0 from J; bases not matched to a gene: 5. This chain's CDR3 is CASSSDRGMNTEAFF. For the CDR3, the DNA is TGTGCCAGCAGCTCGGACAGGGGAATGAACACTGAAGCTTTCTTT.

This clone has more than one count but fewer than ten. This chain uses TRBV5-1 with TRBJ2-7; the match to TRBD1 covers 7 bases. Germline values: CDR1 SGHRS, CDR2 YFSETQ. V lost 0 bases to trimming and J lost 2 bases; unmatched junction nucleotides: 8. The CDR3 length is 16 residues. The CDR3 protein is CASSLGDKGATYEQYF. The CDR3 nucleotides read TGCGCCAGCAGCTTGGGGGACAAGGGGGCCACCTACGAGCAGTACTTC. Filled out from reference TRBV5-1 and TRBJ2-7, the complete variable domain reads KAGVTQTPRYLIKTRGQQVTLSCSPISGHRSVSWYQQTPGQGLQFLFEYFSETQRNKGNFPGRFSGRQFSNSRSEMNVSTLELGDSALYLCASSLGDKGATYEQYFGPGTRLTVT.

The chain is built from TRBV6-1 and TRBJ1-2, with 7 bases matching TRBD1. CDR1 is MNHNS, CDR2 SASEGT, per germline. With 1 base clipped from V and 8 bases from J, the junction kept 16 bases outside the gene matches. The CDR3 spans 17 residues. The CDR3 nucleotides are TGTGCCAGCAGTGAAGGCGGAGGGGGCGCAAGCCGATTGGGCTACACCTTC. This codes for CASSEGGGGASRLGYTF.

CDR3 sequence: CASSLSPREVLYEQYF. CDR3 nucleotides: TGTGCCAGCAGTTTATCCCCCAGGGAGGTTTTGTACGAGCAGTACTTC. The chain joins TRBV27 to TRBJ2-7, with D possibly matching TRBD2 (6 bases). Per the germline V gene, CDR1 is MNHEY and CDR2 is SMNVEV (reference sequence). The CDR3 spans 16 residues. The V end was cut by 0 bases, the J end by 4 bases, with 16 bases between.

This clone was detected only once. The rearrangement uses TRBV21-1 and TRBJ2-2; TRBD2, the table's D call, lacks a check against the DNA. TRBV21-1 is noted as a pseudogene. This CDR3 has 18 residues. As DNA, the CDR3 is TGTGCCAGCAGCAAAGGGAGAAGCGGGCCCGGGAACACCGGGGAGCTGTTTTTT. This translates into CASSKGRSGPGNTGELFF.

The count of this clone is one. The V and J genes are TRBV12-3 or TRBV12-4 and TRBJ2-7; 8 bases are a match to TRBD1. The V gene end was trimmed by 6 bases and the J gene end by 4 bases; junction bases not matched to a gene: 5. The CDR3 is 13 residues long. The CDR3: CASSRDRFYEQYF. CDR3 bases: TGTGCCAGCAGCCGGGACAGGTTTTACGAGCAGTACTTC.

This chain joins TRBV15 and TRBJ1-4; D is perhaps TRBD1 (6 bases). Trimming took off 0 bases at V and 5 bases at J, with 13 bases between the two ends. This CDR3 is built from 16 residues. Looked up from germline, CDR1 is LNHNV and CDR2 is YYDKDF (reference sequence). CDR3 amino acids: CATSREYGGANEKLFF. The CDR3 coding sequence is TGTGCCACCAGCAGAGAGTATGGGGGGGCGAATGAAAAACTGTTTTTT. Looking up the rest from reference TRBV15 and TRBJ1-4 gives the full variable domain: DAMVIQNPRYQVTQFGKPVTLSCSQTLNHNVMYWYQQKSSQAPKLLFHYYDKDFNNEADTPDNFQSRRPNTSFCFLDIRSPGLGDTAMYLCATSREYGGANEKLFFGSGTQLSVL.

This chain joins TRBV6-5 and TRBJ2-7; the match to TRBD1 covers 7 bases. This CDR3 region has 15 residues. The germline CDR1 and CDR2 sequences are MNHEY and SVGAGI. V was clipped by 7 bases and J by 3 bases; unmatched bases: 12. CDR3 sequence: CASNLSSGQFYEQYF. Here the CDR3 DNA reads TGTGCCAGCAATCTATCTTCGGGACAGTTCTACGAGCAGTACTTC.

The chain uses TRBV3-1 (or the pseudogene TRBV3-2) and TRBJ1-2; a weak D match, TRBD1 (5 bases). V lost 0 bases, J lost 8 bases, and 19 bases lay in between. The CDR3 contains 16 residues. CDR1 is LGHDT, CDR2 YNNKEL, per germline (reference sequence). The CDR3 protein is CASSQDRNAGLRGYTF. The DNA for the CDR3 is TGTGCCAGCAGCCAAGATCGGAACGCAGGGCTACGAGGCTACACCTTC.

This chain joins TRBV11-2 and TRBJ1-6; D remains ambiguous. The CDR3 extends over 14 amino acids. Germline V gives CDR1 SGHAT, CDR2 FQNNGV. V lost 1 base, J lost 5 bases, and 6 bases lay in between. CDR3 in DNA: TGTGCCAGCAGCTTAGTAATCGATAATTCACCCCTCCACTTT. Its translation is CASSLVIDNSPLHF.

This chain links TRBV30 with TRBJ2-1; 10 bases are a match to TRBD1. Germline V CDR1 and CDR2: GTSNPN, SVGIG (reference sequence). The CDR3 sequence is 13 residues long. Unmatched junction bases numbered 2, after V lost 1 base and J lost 8 bases. The CDR3 DNA sequence: TGTGCCTGGAGTGGGGACAGGGGAGATGAGCAGTTCTTC. It encodes CAWSGDRGDEQFF.

V gene TRBV2 combines with J gene TRBJ2-3, with a weak D call TRBD1 (5 bases). This CDR3 has 16 residues. Trimming left V 4 bases short and J 0 bases short, with 14 bases between. Germline V gives CDR1 SNHLY, CDR2 FYNNEI. The CDR3 spells CASSGRQTFSTDTQYF. The CDR3 nucleotides are TGTGCCAGCAGTGGACGACAGACTTTTAGCACAGATACGCAGTATTTT.

The sample holds one count of this clone. In DNA, the CDR3 is TGCGCCAGCAGCTTGCGACAGGATGCCGCAGATACGCAGTATTTT. Translation: CASSLRQDAADTQYF. This chain links TRBV5-1 with TRBJ2-3, with D maybe TRBD1 (6 bases). The CDR3 is 15 amino acids. CDR1 and CDR2 (germline): SGHRS, YFSETQ. The V and J ends lost 1 base and 4 bases respectively, with 13 bases between them.

V and J are TRBV7-8 and TRBJ1-3; TRBD1 matches at 10 bases. The germline V gene has CDR1 SGHVS and CDR2 FQNEAQ. V shed 5 bases and J 3 bases; nucleotides not matched to a gene: 13. The CDR3 runs 18 residues. The CDR3 sequence: CASSPRRQGARSGNTIYF. The DNA for the CDR3 is TGTGCCAGCAGCCCAAGAAGACAGGGGGCGCGGAGTGGAAACACCATATATTTT.

The CDR3 DNA is TGTGCCAGCAGTGCACGGACAGGGTTAGCTGGAAACACCATATATTTT. Protein sequence: CASSARTGLAGNTIYF. The chain uses TRBV27 and TRBJ1-3; 8 nucleotides align to TRBD1. The J segment lost 2 bases and the V segment lost 5 bases, leaving 8 bases of the junction unmatched. The CDR3 length is 16 residues. CDR1 is MNHEY and CDR2 is SMNVEV in the germline V gene (reference sequence).

Comment on this clone: The junction departs from germline at one end; a sequencing error may be responsible. The chain combines TRBV2 with TRBJ1-1, with D possibly being TRBD1 (6 bases). This CDR3 is built from 13 residues. CDR1 SNHLY and CDR2 FYNNEI come from the germline V gene. The CDR3 DNA follows: TGTGCCAGCAGTAACAGGGAAGGCACTGTAGCTTTCTTT. Its translation is CASSNREGTVAFF.

The chain is built from TRBV18 and TRBJ2-7, with 9 bases identical to TRBD1. In germline, CDR1 is KGHSH, CDR2 LQKENI. The CDR3 is 15 amino acids. V dropped 4 bases and J dropped 2; count of bases not matched to a gene: 6. The CDR3 DNA is TGTGCCAGCTCACTTGGGACAGGGAGCGCCTACGAGCAGTACTTC. It is translated as CASSLGTGSAYEQYF.

The sample holds one count of this clone. V is TRBV19 and J is TRBJ2-2; D is perhaps TRBD1 (6 bases). This CDR3 is built from 14 residues. Germline values: CDR1 LNHDA, CDR2 SQIVND (reference sequence). V was pared by 10 bases and J by 1 base, with 13 bases between. CDR3: CATGLGQNTGELFF. CDR3 nucleotides: TGTGCCACAGGTCTGGGACAGAACACCGGGGAGCTGTTTTTT.

The chain employs TRBV5-1 and TRBJ1-1; D may be TRBD1 (6 bases). The CDR3 spans 15 residues. The V gene lost 4 bases and the J gene lost 0 bases, with 13 bases spanning the gap. Germline lookup yields CDR1 SGHRS and CDR2 YFSETQ. The CDR3, as DNA: TGCGCCAGCAGCGTACAGGGTAAGGTGAACACTGAAGCTTTCTTT. Protein product: CASSVQGKVNTEAFF.

The chain has TRBV7-9 and TRBJ1-1; perhaps TRBD1 as D (6 bases). The CDR3 spans 15 residues. Germline CDR1 and CDR2: SEHNR and FQNEAQ (reference sequence). The V end was cut by 2 bases, the J end by 1 base, with 11 bases between. DNA of the CDR3: TGTGCCAGCAGCTTACTACGGACAGAGAACACTGAAGCTTTCTTT. It specifies CASSLLRTENTEAFF. The whole variable domain, remainder taken from reference TRBV7-9 and TRBJ1-1, is DTGVSQNPRHKITKRGQNVTFRCDPISEHNRLYWYRQTLGQGPEFLTYFQNEAQLEKSRLLSDRFSAERPKGSFSTLEIQRTEQGDSAMYLCASSLLRTENTEAFFGQGTRLTVV.